This T cell receptor (beta chain) came from a study of OX40 agonist ivuxolimab in advanced cancers. Profiled with immunoSEQ multiplex PCR; TCRdb holds only in-frame clones, not every one. Among 35,000 to 40,000 clones, roughly 90% were seen once, and the ten largest hold 8% to 10%. Patients who had autoimmune disease history or got systemic immunosuppression were left out. Germline V lookup: CDR1 SGHAT, CDR2 FQNNGV. The CDR3 totals 15 residues. V lost 5 bases and J lost 9, with 20 bases in between. J is TRBJ1-5 and V is TRBV11-2, with D perhaps matching TRBD1 (5 bases). Material: CD4+ or CD8+ T cells sorted from blood, obtained in a trial of the OX40 agonist ivuxolimab. The receptor was isolated from an adult with an advanced solid tumor such as melanoma, head and neck, liver or kidney cancer. CDR3 loop: CASSLRGVPEGPQHF. CDR3 nucleotides: TGTGCCAGCAGCCTAAGAGGGGTACCAGAGGGGCCCCAGCATTTT.